This TCR beta chain stems from a study of human T cells and chemical hapten exposure. Findings and caveats of the study: Those TCRs sitting above 1 in 1000 frequency stayed the same with DPC sensitization.

The V gene lost 0 bases and the J gene lost 7 bases, with 14 bases spanning the gap. This CDR3 contains 15 residues. Looked up from germline, CDR1 is MNHEY and CDR2 is SVGAGI. Unique molecular identifiers were affixed to discrete cDNA molecules within the library. Using its own MiXCR run on the 5' RACE reads, TCRdb lists one record per CDR3 protein. Of about 140,000 distinct CDR3 sequences in the sample, about 4% were seen once. This clonotype came up a few times. No antigen is known for it. Sequencing started from total RNA isolated from unfractionated whole blood. This clonotype was obtained from a female donor in good health. V and J are TRBV6-5 and TRBJ2-3; D call uncertain. The CDR3 DNA sequence: TGTGCCAGCAGTTACTCGTGGCAGAACCTTAATACGCAGTATTTT. Its translation is CASSYSWQNLNTQYF.